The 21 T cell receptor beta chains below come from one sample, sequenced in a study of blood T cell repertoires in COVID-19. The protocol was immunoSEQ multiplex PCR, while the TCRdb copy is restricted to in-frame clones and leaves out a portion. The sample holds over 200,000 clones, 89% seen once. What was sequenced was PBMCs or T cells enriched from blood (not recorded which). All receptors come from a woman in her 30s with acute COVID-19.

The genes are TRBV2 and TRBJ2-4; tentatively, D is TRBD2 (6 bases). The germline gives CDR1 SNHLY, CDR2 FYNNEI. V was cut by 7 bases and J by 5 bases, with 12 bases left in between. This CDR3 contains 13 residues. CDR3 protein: CASNPRLENIQYF. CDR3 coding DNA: TGTGCCAGCAATCCGAGACTAGAAAACATTCAGTACTTC.

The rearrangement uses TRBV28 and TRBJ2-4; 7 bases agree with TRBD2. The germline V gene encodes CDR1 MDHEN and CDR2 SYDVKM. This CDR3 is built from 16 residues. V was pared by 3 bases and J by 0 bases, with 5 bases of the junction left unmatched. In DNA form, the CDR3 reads TGTGCCAGCAGTTTTCCTAGCGGTGAAGCCAAAAACATTCAGTACTTC. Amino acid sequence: CASSFPSGEAKNIQYF.

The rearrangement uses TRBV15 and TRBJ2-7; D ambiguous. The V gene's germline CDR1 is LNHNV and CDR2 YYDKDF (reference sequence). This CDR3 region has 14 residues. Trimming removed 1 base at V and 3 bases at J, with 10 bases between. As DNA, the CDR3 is TGTGCCACCAGCAGAGGGTTGCAGGACTACGAGCAGTACTTC. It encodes CATSRGLQDYEQYF.

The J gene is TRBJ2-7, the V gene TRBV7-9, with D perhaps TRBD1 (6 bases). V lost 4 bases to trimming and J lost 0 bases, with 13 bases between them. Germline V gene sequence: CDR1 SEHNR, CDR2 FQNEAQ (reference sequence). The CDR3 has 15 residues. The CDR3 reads CASSSRGRGSYEQYF. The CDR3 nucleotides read TGTGCCAGCAGCTCCAGGGGACGGGGCTCCTACGAGCAGTACTTC.

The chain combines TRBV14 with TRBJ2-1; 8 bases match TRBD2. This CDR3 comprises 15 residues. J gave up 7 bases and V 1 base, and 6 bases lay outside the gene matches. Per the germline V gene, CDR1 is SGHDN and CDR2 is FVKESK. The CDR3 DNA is TGTGCCAGCAGCCAAGTAGCGGGGCTGGGGAATGAGCAGTTCTTC. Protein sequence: CASSQVAGLGNEQFF.

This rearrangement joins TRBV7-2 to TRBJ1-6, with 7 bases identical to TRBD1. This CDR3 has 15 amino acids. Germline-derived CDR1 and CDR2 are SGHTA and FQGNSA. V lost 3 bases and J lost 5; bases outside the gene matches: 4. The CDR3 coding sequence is TGTGCCAGCAGCTTCCAGGGACAGAATAATTCACCCCTCCACTTT. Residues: CASSFQGQNNSPLHF.

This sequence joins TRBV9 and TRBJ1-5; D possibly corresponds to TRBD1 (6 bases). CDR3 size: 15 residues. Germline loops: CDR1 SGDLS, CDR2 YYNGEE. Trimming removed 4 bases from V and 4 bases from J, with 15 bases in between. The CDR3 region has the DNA TGTGCCAGCAGCCCGGAAGGGGGGGATAATCAGCCCCAGCATTTT. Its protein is CASSPEGGDNQPQHF.

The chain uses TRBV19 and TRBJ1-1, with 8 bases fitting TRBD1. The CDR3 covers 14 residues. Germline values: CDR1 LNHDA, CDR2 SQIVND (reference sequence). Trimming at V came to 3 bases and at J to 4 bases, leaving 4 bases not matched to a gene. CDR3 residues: CASSIRDRSTEAFF. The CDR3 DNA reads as TGTGCCAGTAGTATCCGGGACAGGAGCACTGAAGCTTTCTTT.

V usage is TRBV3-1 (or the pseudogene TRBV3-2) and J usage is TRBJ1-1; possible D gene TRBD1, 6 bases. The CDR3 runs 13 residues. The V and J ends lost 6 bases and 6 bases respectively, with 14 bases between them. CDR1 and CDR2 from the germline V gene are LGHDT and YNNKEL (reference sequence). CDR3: CASSLRGRSEAFF. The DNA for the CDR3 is TGTGCCAGCAGTCTCAGGGGCAGGTCTGAAGCTTTCTTT.

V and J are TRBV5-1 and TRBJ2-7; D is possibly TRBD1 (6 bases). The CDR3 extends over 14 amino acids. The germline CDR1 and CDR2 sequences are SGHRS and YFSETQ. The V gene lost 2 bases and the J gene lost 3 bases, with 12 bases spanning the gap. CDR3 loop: CASSLRDTYYEQYF. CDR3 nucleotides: TGCGCCAGCAGCTTACGGGACACCTACTACGAGCAGTACTTC.

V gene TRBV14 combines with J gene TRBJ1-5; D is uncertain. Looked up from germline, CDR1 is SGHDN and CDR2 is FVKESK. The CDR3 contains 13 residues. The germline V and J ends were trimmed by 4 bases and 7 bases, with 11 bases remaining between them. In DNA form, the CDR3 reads TGTGCCAGCAGCCGAGGAGTTGGGCAGCCCCAGCATTTT. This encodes CASSRGVGQPQHF.

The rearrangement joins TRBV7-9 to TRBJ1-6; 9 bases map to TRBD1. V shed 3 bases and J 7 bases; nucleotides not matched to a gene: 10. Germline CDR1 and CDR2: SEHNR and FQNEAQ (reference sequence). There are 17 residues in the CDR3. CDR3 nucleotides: TGTGCCAGCAGCTTGGTTGGGACAGGGAATACAAATTCACCCCTCCACTTT. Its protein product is CASSLVGTGNTNSPLHF.

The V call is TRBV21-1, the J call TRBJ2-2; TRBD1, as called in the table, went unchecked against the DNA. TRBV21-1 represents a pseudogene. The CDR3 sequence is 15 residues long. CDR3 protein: CASSGGTGKTGELFF. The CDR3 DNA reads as TGTGCCAGCAGCGGAGGGACAGGGAAGACCGGGGAGCTGTTTTTT.

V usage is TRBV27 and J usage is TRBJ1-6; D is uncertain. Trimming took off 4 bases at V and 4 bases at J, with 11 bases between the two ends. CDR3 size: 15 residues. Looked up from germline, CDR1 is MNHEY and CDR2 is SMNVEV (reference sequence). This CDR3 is CASSSREAYNSPLHF. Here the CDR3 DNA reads TGTGCCAGCAGTTCCCGGGAGGCGTATAATTCACCCCTCCACTTT.

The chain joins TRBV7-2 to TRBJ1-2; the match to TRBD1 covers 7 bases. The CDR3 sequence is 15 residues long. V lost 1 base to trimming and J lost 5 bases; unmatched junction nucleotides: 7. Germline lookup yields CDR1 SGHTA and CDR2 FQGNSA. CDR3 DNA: TGTGCCAGCAGCTTAGGCGGACAGGCCCTTTATGGCTACACCTTC. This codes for CASSLGGQALYGYTF.

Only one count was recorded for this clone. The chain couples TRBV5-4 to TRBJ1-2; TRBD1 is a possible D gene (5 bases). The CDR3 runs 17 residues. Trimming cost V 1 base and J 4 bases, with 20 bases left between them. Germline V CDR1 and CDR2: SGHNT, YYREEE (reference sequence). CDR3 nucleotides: TGTGCCAGCAGCTTGTTGGCAGGAACAGGAGATTCCTATGGCTACACCTTC. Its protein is CASSLLAGTGDSYGYTF.

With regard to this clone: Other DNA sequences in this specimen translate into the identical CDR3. As DNA, the CDR3 is TGTGCCAGCAGCGTAGATGGGCACTCTGGAAACACCATATATTTT. This sequence encodes CASSVDGHSGNTIYF. J is TRBJ1-3 and V is TRBV9; D ambiguous. In germline, CDR1 is SGDLS, CDR2 YYNGEE. V lost 0 bases and J 0 bases, leaving 7 bases between the germline ends. This CDR3 comprises 15 residues.

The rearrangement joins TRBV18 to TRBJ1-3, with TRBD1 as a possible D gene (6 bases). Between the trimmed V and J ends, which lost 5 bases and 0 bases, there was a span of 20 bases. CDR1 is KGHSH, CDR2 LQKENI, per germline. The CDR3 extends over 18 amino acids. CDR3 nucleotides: TGTGCCAGCTCAGTAGTCCGGGACACACTATACTCTGGAAACACCATATATTTT. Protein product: CASSVVRDTLYSGNTIYF.

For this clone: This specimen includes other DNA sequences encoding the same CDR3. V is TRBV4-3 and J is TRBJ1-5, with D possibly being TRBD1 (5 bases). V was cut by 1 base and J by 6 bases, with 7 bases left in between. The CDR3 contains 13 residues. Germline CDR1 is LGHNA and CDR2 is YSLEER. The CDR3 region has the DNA TGCGCCAGCAGCCAAGGCGGGGGTCAGCCCCAGCATTTT. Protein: CASSQGGGQPQHF.

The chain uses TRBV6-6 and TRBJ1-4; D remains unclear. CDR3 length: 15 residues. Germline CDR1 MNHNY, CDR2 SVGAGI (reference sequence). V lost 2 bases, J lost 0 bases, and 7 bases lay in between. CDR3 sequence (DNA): TGTGCCAGCAGTTACATCCGTTCAACTAATGAAAAACTGTTTTTT. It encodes CASSYIRSTNEKLFF.

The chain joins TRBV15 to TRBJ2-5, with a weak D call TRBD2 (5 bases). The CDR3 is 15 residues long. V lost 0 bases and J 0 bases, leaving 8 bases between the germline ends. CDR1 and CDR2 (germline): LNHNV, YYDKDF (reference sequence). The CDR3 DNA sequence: TGTGCCACCAGCAGAGATTCGGGGAACCAAGAGACCCAGTACTTC. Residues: CATSRDSGNQETQYF. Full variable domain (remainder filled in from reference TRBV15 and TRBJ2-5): DAMVIQNPRYQVTQFGKPVTLSCSQTLNHNVMYWYQQKSSQAPKLLFHYYDKDFNNEADTPDNFQSRRPNTSFCFLDIRSPGLGDTAMYLCATSRDSGNQETQYFGPGTRLLVL.